This T cell receptor (beta chain) was captured by sequencing in a study of blood T cell repertoires in COVID-19. Turning to the study itself: Samples of COVID-19 (acute and convalescent) were obtained from the United States, Italy and Spain. In each case, the material was cDNA or gDNA derived from T cells, B-cell-depleted T cells, or PBMCs.

In the source study's methods: Nucleated cell counts were estimated from reference gene primer amplification. TCRdb keeps only in-frame clones here, not all; method: immunoSEQ multiplex PCR. The DNA was the basis for D and trimming; V, J and clone size are from that table. The sample has some 200,000 clones, around 81% seen once; the top ten hold 3% to 3.5%. CDR3 size: 16 residues. Trimming left V 0 bases short and J 4 bases short, with 16 bases between. The germline CDR1 and CDR2 sequences are SGHNT and YYREEE (reference sequence). The specimen sequenced was peripheral blood. The rearrangement links TRBV5-4 to TRBJ2-5; perhaps TRBD1 as D (7 bases). The source is a woman aged 30 to 39 who had recovered from COVID-19. CDR3 DNA: TGTGCCAGCAGCTTGGGGGCCGGACAGGAGGGAGAGACCCAGTACTTC. This translates into CASSLGAGQEGETQYF.